The 31 T cell receptor beta chains presented below share a single source sample, sequenced in a study of cytomegalovirus exposure and HLA in healthy donors (dated by TCRdb to about 2017). To prepare the library, the immunoSEQ multiplex PCR assay was applied. TCRdb limited this immuneACCESS table to in-frame rearrangements with V and J called. A share of clones is missing; checked studies link under half to unresolved V genes, and the rest is unexplained. A total of around 200,000 clones appear in this sample, approximately 84% of them only once. Approximately 3% of the sample rests with the top ten. The sequenced material came from PBMCs. The receptors derive from a young woman in good health and CMV-seropositive.

V is TRBV4-2 and J is TRBJ2-1; 9 nucleotides align to TRBD1. The CDR3 totals 18 residues. Trimming removed 1 base from V and 5 bases from J; junction bases left unmatched: 12. CDR1 and CDR2 (germline): LGHNA, YNFKEQ. CDR3 sequence (DNA): TGTGCCAGCAGCCAAGGGGAGGGGGGACAGGGCTGGGACAATGAGCAGTTCTTC. This translates into CASSQGEGGQGWDNEQFF.

This sequence joins TRBV6-5 and TRBJ2-4, with 7 positions matching TRBD1. CDR1 is MNHEY, CDR2 SVGAGI, per germline. V gave up 6 bases and J gave up 5 bases; unmatched junction bases: 7. The CDR3 has 14 residues. CDR3 protein: CASRTAGTENIQYF. Written as DNA, the CDR3 is TGTGCCAGCAGAACGGCCGGGACAGAAAACATTCAGTACTTC.

V usage is TRBV9 and J usage is TRBJ2-7, with D perhaps TRBD2 (7 bases). Trimming took 3 bases from V and 2 from J, leaving 12 bases between them. This CDR3 region has 14 residues. Germline V gene lookup returns CDR1 SGDLS and CDR2 YYNGEE. CDR3 in amino acids: CASSERDIAYEQYF. DNA of the CDR3: TGTGCCAGCAGCGAGCGGGACATAGCCTACGAGCAGTACTTC.

This chain connects TRBV29-1 to TRBJ1-2; 7 bases line up with TRBD1. V dropped 6 bases and J dropped 2; count of bases not matched to a gene: 9. CDR1 is SQVTM and CDR2 is ANQGSEA in the germline V gene. The CDR3 is made up of 14 amino acids. This CDR3 reads CSVGSGGNNYGYTF. The CDR3, as DNA: TGCAGCGTGGGGTCAGGGGGTAACAACTATGGCTACACCTTC.

The chain is built from TRBV6-5 and TRBJ2-7, with 9 nucleotides matching TRBD1. The germline gives CDR1 MNHEY, CDR2 SVGAGI. The ends lost 4 bases at V and 4 bases at J; junction bases unmatched: 5. The CDR3 covers 14 residues. Here the CDR3 DNA reads TGTGCCAGCAGTTCGAACAGGGGGCGGTACGAGCAGTACTTC. Translating it yields CASSSNRGRYEQYF.

The V gene is TRBV4-1, the J gene TRBJ2-7; 12 bases line up with TRBD2. CDR1 and CDR2 from the germline V gene are MGHRA and YSYEKL. The CDR3 totals 16 residues. The junction had 6 bases not matched to a gene; V was cut back by 4 bases and J by 2 bases. The CDR3 loop reads CASSPTSSGGAYEQYF. DNA for the CDR3: TGCGCCAGCAGCCCCACATCTAGCGGGGGGGCCTACGAGCAGTACTTC.

This chain joins TRBV11-3 and TRBJ2-7; 8 positions match TRBD2. V lost 5 bases and J lost 4; bases outside the gene matches: 1. This CDR3 contains 12 residues. From germline, CDR1 is SGHNT and CDR2 YENEEA. CDR3 sequence reads: CASSRGGYEQYF. The CDR3 DNA reads as TGTGCCAGCAGCCGCGGGGGGTACGAGCAGTACTTC.

The chain employs TRBV7-8 and TRBJ2-7; the match to TRBD1 covers 7 bases. V shed 4 bases, J shed 3 bases, and the junction held 6 bases outside the gene matches. The CDR3 extends over 14 amino acids. Germline CDR1 SGHVS, CDR2 FQNEAQ. CDR3 in amino acids: CASSSGTVSYEQYF. The CDR3 DNA sequence: TGTGCCAGCAGCTCAGGGACAGTGAGCTACGAGCAGTACTTC.

J is TRBJ2-5 and V is TRBV4-2; 7 bases are shared with TRBD2. CDR3 size: 16 residues. Germline values: CDR1 LGHNA, CDR2 YNFKEQ. Trimming cost V 2 bases and J 0 bases; bases outside gene matches: 6. The CDR3 is CASSQNGGRYQETQYF. The CDR3 nucleotides are TGTGCCAGCAGCCAAAACGGGGGGAGGTACCAAGAGACCCAGTACTTC.

The V call is TRBV4-1, the J call TRBJ2-7; D ambiguous. The CDR3 length is 13 residues. Trimming left V 1 base short and J 4 bases short, with 8 bases between. Germline CDR1 reads MGHRA; CDR2 reads YSYEKL. CDR3 sequence (DNA): TGCGCCAGCAGCCAAGGGCCAGAATACGAGCAGTACTTC. This codes for CASSQGPEYEQYF.

The chain couples TRBV5-1 to TRBJ1-3; D is uncertain. V gave up 6 bases and J gave up 3 bases, with 13 bases separating them. Germline assignment: CDR1 SGHRS and CDR2 YFSETQ. The CDR3 extends over 14 amino acids. CDR3 nucleotide sequence: TGCGCCAGCAAAGCTGCAGCGGGTGGAAACACCATATATTTT. This encodes CASKAAAGGNTIYF.

The chain uses TRBV15 and TRBJ1-6; D gene uncertain. CDR1 LNHNV and CDR2 YYDKDF come from the germline V gene (reference sequence). CDR3 length: 13 amino acids. Trimming removed 3 bases at V and 8 bases at J, with 8 bases between. The CDR3 DNA sequence: TGTGCCACCAGCAGGGCTAGAGATTCACCCCTCCACTTT. This translates into CATSRARDSPLHF.

J is TRBJ1-4 and V is TRBV7-3; D is undetermined. Germline CDR1 reads SGHTA; CDR2 reads FQGTGA. This CDR3 has 13 amino acids. Trimming took 4 bases from V and 7 from J, leaving 10 bases between them. This CDR3 reads CASSSGRGEKLFF. CDR3 nucleotide sequence: TGTGCCAGCAGCTCCGGACGGGGTGAAAAACTGTTTTTT.

The chain joins TRBV6-5 to TRBJ1-2, with a tentative D call TRBD1 (6 bases). Germline CDR1 MNHEY, CDR2 SVGAGI. This CDR3 has 15 amino acids. Trimming removed 0 bases at V and 7 bases at J, with 15 bases between. The DNA of the CDR3 is TGTGCCAGCAGTTACTCGAACAGGGAAGATGGTGGCTACACCTTC. Translation: CASSYSNREDGGYTF.

This chain uses TRBV15 with TRBJ2-2, with a tentative D call TRBD2 (7 bases). The CDR3 is made up of 13 amino acids. The germline CDR1 and CDR2 sequences are LNHNV and YYDKDF (reference sequence). The ends were cut back, 8 bases at V and 4 bases at J, with 11 bases in the middle. The CDR3 sequence is CATRGAGTGELFF. The CDR3 DNA sequence: TGTGCCACCCGGGGGGCGGGCACCGGGGAGCTGTTTTTT.

This clone was seen once. The chain's CDR3 is CASSRDLGWSRAGTEAFF. In nucleotides, the CDR3 is TGCGCCAGCAGCCGAGACTTGGGATGGAGCAGGGCCGGCACTGAAGCTTTCTTT. The chain employs TRBV5-1 and TRBJ1-1; tentative D call: TRBD1 (5 bases). The CDR3 contains 18 residues. Trimming removed 4 bases at V and 4 bases at J, with 26 bases between. CDR1 is SGHRS, CDR2 YFSETQ, per germline.

The CDR3 here is CALQQGRTETQYF. The CDR3 DNA follows: TGTGCCCTCCAGCAGGGCAGGACGGAGACCCAGTACTTC. The J gene is TRBJ2-5, the V gene TRBV11-3; D is perhaps TRBD1 (5 bases). With 11 bases removed from V and 5 bases from J, the gap between germline ends came to 18 bases. This CDR3 is 13 amino acids long. From germline, CDR1 is SGHNT and CDR2 YENEEA.

The chain links TRBV7-9 to TRBJ2-3, with D possibly TRBD2 on 6 matching bases. The V end lost 0 bases, the J end lost 2 bases, and 9 bases lay between the germline ends. Germline V gene sequence: CDR1 SEHNR, CDR2 FQNEAQ (reference sequence). The CDR3 consists of 15 residues. CDR3 sequence (DNA): TGTGCCAGCAGCTTAGCGTCGGGAGCCACAGATACGCAGTATTTT. It is translated as CASSLASGATDTQYF.

J is TRBJ1-1 and V is TRBV2; D may be TRBD1 (5 bases). The CDR3 contains 13 residues. The ends were cut back, 4 bases at V and 5 bases at J, with 11 bases in the middle. Germline CDR1 is SNHLY and CDR2 is FYNNEI. CDR3 sequence reads: CASSVGGGTEAFF. CDR3 in DNA: TGTGCCAGCAGTGTCGGGGGTGGGACTGAAGCTTTCTTT.

The sample holds a few counts of this clone. V gene TRBV6-1 combines with J gene TRBJ1-2; D ambiguous. The CDR3 is 14 amino acids. Trimming shortened V by 3 bases and J by 2 bases, and 10 bases separated the two germline ends. CDR1 is MNHNS, CDR2 SASEGT, per germline. DNA for the CDR3: TGTGCCAGCAGTGAGGTCCAGACAAACTATGGCTACACCTTC. As protein: CASSEVQTNYGYTF.

The chain uses TRBV4-1 and TRBJ2-3; a weak D match, TRBD2 (5 bases). Germline CDR1 is MGHRA and CDR2 is YSYEKL. This CDR3 contains 18 residues. Between the trimmed V and J ends, which lost 4 bases and 0 bases, there was a span of 20 bases. CDR3 DNA: TGCGCCAGCAGCCCTCTGGCGGACGGACTGGGTAGCACAGATACGCAGTATTTT. Its translation is CASSPLADGLGSTDTQYF.

The J gene is TRBJ1-6, the V gene TRBV6-6; a weak D match, TRBD1 (6 bases). Per germline, CDR1 MNHNY and CDR2 SVGAGI (reference sequence). Trimming stripped 6 bases from V and 7 bases from J, with 13 bases between. The CDR3 has 14 residues. The CDR3: CASSPGGQNSPLHF. The CDR3 bases are TGTGCCAGCAGCCCCGGGGGGCAGAATTCACCCCTCCACTTT.

As for this clone: This sample also contains other DNA sequences that code for the same CDR3. The genes are TRBV6-5 and TRBJ1-2; TRBD1 is a possible D gene (5 bases). The CDR3 sequence is 12 residues long. From germline, CDR1 is MNHEY and CDR2 SVGAGI. Between the trimmed V and J ends, which lost 6 bases and 5 bases, there was a span of 10 bases. CDR3 loop: CASRTGNYGYTF. The CDR3 coding sequence is TGTGCCAGCAGAACAGGAAATTATGGCTACACCTTC.

The gene calls are TRBV13 and TRBJ2-1; 15 nucleotides match TRBD2. The CDR3 is made up of 18 amino acids. The junction had 4 bases not matched to a gene; V was cut back by 2 bases and J by 2 bases. Looked up from germline, CDR1 is PRHDT and CDR2 is FYEKMQ (reference sequence). CDR3 loop: CASSLRTSGGATYNEQFF. The CDR3 region has the DNA TGTGCCAGCAGCTTAAGGACTAGCGGGGGGGCCACCTACAATGAGCAGTTCTTC.

This clone has a single count. V gene TRBV4-3 combines with J gene TRBJ1-5; 10 bases are a match to TRBD1. Trimming cost V 4 bases and J 2 bases; bases outside gene matches: 8. The germline V gene encodes CDR1 LGHNA and CDR2 YSLEER. The CDR3 consists of 17 residues. CDR3 bases: TGCGCCAGCAGCCTCACTCCGGACAGGGGGGGCAATCAGCCCCAGCATTTT. Amino acid sequence: CASSLTPDRGGNQPQHF.

The gene calls are TRBV5-1 and TRBJ2-1, with D unclear. Looked up from germline, CDR1 is SGHRS and CDR2 is YFSETQ. The CDR3 runs to 15 residues. Trimming removed 4 bases at V and 3 bases at J, with 14 bases between. CDR3 region: CASSLDSTDYNEQFF. The CDR3 DNA sequence: TGCGCCAGCAGCCTAGACTCCACCGACTACAATGAGCAGTTCTTC.

The genes are TRBV5-4 and TRBJ2-3, with TRBD2 matching over 11 bases. The CDR3 extends over 17 amino acids. V shed 0 bases and J 5 bases; nucleotides not matched to a gene: 8. The germline gives CDR1 SGHNT, CDR2 YYREEE (reference sequence). The DNA for the CDR3 is TGTGCCAGCAGCTTGGATGAGACTAGCGGGGTGTTAGATACGCAGTATTTT. Translation gives CASSLDETSGVLDTQYF.

The gene calls are TRBV4-1 and TRBJ1-2; 7 bases fit TRBD1. Trimming at V came to 4 bases and at J to 4 bases, leaving 9 bases not matched to a gene. The CDR3 is 15 amino acids. The germline V gene has CDR1 MGHRA and CDR2 YSYEKL. CDR3 in amino acids: CASSPESQGGYGYTF. The CDR3 nucleotides are TGCGCCAGCAGCCCAGAGTCTCAGGGGGGCTATGGCTACACCTTC.

The chain is built from TRBV11-2 and TRBJ2-6; TRBD1 aligns across 7 bases. The junction had 1 base not matched to a gene; V was cut back by 9 bases and J by 2 bases. The germline V gene encodes CDR1 SGHAT and CDR2 FQNNGV. CDR3 length: 13 residues. The CDR3 DNA reads TGTGCCAGTGACAGGGCTGGGGCCAACGTCCTGACTTTC. Its protein is CASDRAGANVLTF.

The V gene is TRBV7-2, the J gene TRBJ2-2, with D possibly matching TRBD1 (5 bases). The CDR3 sequence is 16 residues long. CDR1 and CDR2 (germline): SGHTA, FQGNSA. V gave up 0 bases and J gave up 5 bases, with 13 bases separating them. In DNA, the CDR3 is TGTGCCAGCAGCTTAGCGCCCATAGGGGATACCGGGGAGCTGTTTTTT. This sequence encodes CASSLAPIGDTGELFF.

The chain links TRBV11-2 to TRBJ1-2; 7 bases match TRBD1. CDR3 length: 15 amino acids. Germline CDR1 and CDR2: SGHAT and FQNNGV. After removal of 4 bases from V and 2 bases from J, the junction contained 7 bases not matched to a gene. The CDR3 nucleotides read TGTGCCAGCAGCTCCTACAGGGGAACAAACTATGGCTACACCTTC. The encoded protein is CASSSYRGTNYGYTF.